Below are 15 T cell receptor beta chains sequenced from a single sample in a study of T cell responses to AZD1222 COVID-19 vaccine. Here immunoSEQ multiplex PCR was the method, and the copy in TCRdb shows in-frame clones only, minus some. The table shows 60,000 to 75,000 clones, with 85% occurring only once. The material sequenced was peripheral blood, taken on day 0 of AZD1222 vaccination. Receptors were obtained from an adult in good health.

The gene calls are TRBV18 and TRBJ1-6, with TRBD1 matching 8 bases. V lost 4 bases to trimming and J lost 10 bases; unmatched junction nucleotides: 3. Looked up from germline, CDR1 is KGHSH and CDR2 is LQKENI. The CDR3 runs to 13 residues. The CDR3 spells CASSRGQGSPLHF. The CDR3, as DNA: TGTGCCAGCTCACGAGGACAGGGCTCACCCCTCCACTTT.

The genes are TRBV12-3 or TRBV12-4 and TRBJ2-3; no definite D call. The CDR3 contains 11 residues. Trimming stripped 5 bases from V and 2 bases from J, with 2 bases between. The CDR3 DNA reads as TGTGCCAGCAGTAACACAGATACGCAGTATTTT. Encoded protein: CASSNTDTQYF.

This chain links TRBV4-2 with TRBJ1-5; D uncertain. Trimming pared 4 bases from V and 6 bases from J, leaving 16 bases between. The germline V gene has CDR1 LGHNA and CDR2 YNFKEQ. This CDR3 is built from 15 residues. The CDR3 is CASSLREEVSQPQHF. As DNA, the CDR3 is TGTGCCAGCAGCCTTCGAGAGGAAGTAAGTCAGCCCCAGCATTTT.

V gene TRBV18 combines with J gene TRBJ2-5, with 8 bases that match TRBD1. Losses at the gene ends were 5 bases for V and 2 bases for J; bases not matched to a gene: 4. The CDR3 has 14 amino acids. Germline CDR1 is KGHSH and CDR2 is LQKENI. Here the CDR3 reads CASSVDRGQETQYF. Written as DNA, the CDR3 is TGTGCCAGCTCAGTCGACAGGGGTCAAGAGACCCAGTACTTC.

This clone has only one observation. This chain joins TRBV5-6 and TRBJ2-4; TRBD2 matches at 7 bases. J gave up 7 bases and V 4 bases, and 11 bases lay outside the gene matches. Per germline, CDR1 SGHDT and CDR2 YYEEEE. CDR3 size: 15 residues. CDR3 loop: CASSSLLGEGNIQYF. As DNA, the CDR3 is TGTGCCAGCAGCAGCCTCCTGGGGGAGGGGAACATTCAGTACTTC.

In DNA, the CDR3 is TGTGCCAGCAGTTCCGCCGTGCGAATGGGGACCCAGTACTTC. Its protein product is CASSSAVRMGTQYF. J is TRBJ2-5 and V is TRBV27; D unclear. The CDR3 contains 14 residues. Trimming shortened V by 4 bases and J by 7 bases, and 16 bases separated the two germline ends. The V gene's germline CDR1 is MNHEY and CDR2 SMNVEV (reference sequence).

The J gene is TRBJ1-1, the V gene TRBV30; 7 bases agree with TRBD1. The J segment lost 0 bases and the V segment lost 8 bases, leaving 6 bases of the junction unmatched. This CDR3 region has 13 residues. The germline CDR1 and CDR2 sequences are GTSNPN and SVGIG (reference sequence). The CDR3 here is CATPGQLNTEAFF. The CDR3 bases are TGTGCCACACCGGGACAGCTGAACACTGAAGCTTTCTTT.

V and J are TRBV19 and TRBJ2-3; 8 bases fit TRBD1. The CDR3 totals 15 residues. The J segment lost 0 bases and the V segment lost 5 bases, leaving 4 bases of the junction unmatched. Germline CDR1 and CDR2: LNHDA and SQIVND (reference sequence). In DNA form, the CDR3 reads TGTGCCAGTAGTGGCAGGACAGGGAGCACAGATACGCAGTATTTT. It translates to CASSGRTGSTDTQYF.

This chain uses TRBV4-1 with TRBJ1-5, with D possibly matching TRBD1 (5 bases). The CDR3 is 14 amino acids. Trimming pared 5 bases from V and 1 base from J, leaving 9 bases between. Germline CDR1 is MGHRA and CDR2 is YSYEKL. The CDR3 DNA sequence: TGCGCCAGCAGCAGGGCAGGGAGCAATCAGCCCCAGCATTTT. Protein sequence: CASSRAGSNQPQHF.

The genes are TRBV2 and TRBJ2-7, with 9 bases matching TRBD1. From germline, CDR1 is SNHLY and CDR2 FYNNEI. The CDR3 spans 15 residues. V gave up 4 bases and J gave up 3 bases; unmatched junction bases: 7. CDR3 sequence: CASSAAGTGLYEQYF. The CDR3 DNA reads as TGTGCCAGCAGTGCCGCCGGGACAGGGCTCTACGAGCAGTACTTC.

The V gene is TRBV5-1, the J gene TRBJ2-2, with 10 bases fitting TRBD2. The germline CDR1 and CDR2 sequences are SGHRS and YFSETQ. With V trimmed by 1 base and J by 0 bases, 6 bases remained unmatched. The CDR3 contains 18 residues. CDR3 amino acids: CASSLPPGLASNTGELFF. The CDR3 DNA is TGCGCCAGCAGCTTGCCCCCGGGACTAGCGTCGAACACCGGGGAGCTGTTTTTT.

This clone has only a few counts. The chain links TRBV30 to TRBJ2-4; weak D call: TRBD2 (6 bases). CDR1 and CDR2 (germline): GTSNPN, SVGIG (reference sequence). Trimming took 0 bases from V and 0 from J, leaving 9 bases between them. CDR3 size: 15 residues. CDR3: CAWSVGGVAKNIQYF. Written as DNA, the CDR3 is TGTGCCTGGAGTGTGGGCGGGGTAGCCAAAAACATTCAGTACTTC.

The chain recombines TRBV2 with TRBJ1-5, with 9 bases identical to TRBD1. Germline lookup yields CDR1 SNHLY and CDR2 FYNNEI. The CDR3 is 17 amino acids. J was trimmed by 2 bases and V by 3 bases; bases with no gene match: 8. This CDR3 reads CASSDLRRTGGNQPQHF. The CDR3 DNA follows: TGTGCCAGCAGTGATTTAAGACGGACAGGGGGCAATCAGCCCCAGCATTTT.

The chain uses TRBV11-2 and TRBJ1-2, with 7 bases lining up with TRBD1. CDR3 length equals 14 residues. Trimming took 5 bases from V and 4 from J; bases not matched to a gene: 7. The germline V gene has CDR1 SGHAT and CDR2 FQNNGV. The CDR3 spells CASSPLGQRYGYTF. The CDR3 DNA reads TGTGCCAGCAGCCCCCTGGGACAGCGCTATGGCTACACCTTC.

The chain has TRBV5-1 and TRBJ1-3, with 7 bases fitting TRBD1. CDR3 size: 17 residues. Germline-derived CDR1 and CDR2 are SGHRS and YFSETQ. J gave up 0 bases and V 3 bases, and 9 bases lay outside the gene matches. This CDR3 reads CASSSTGAVPSGNTIYF. The CDR3 nucleotides read TGCGCCAGCAGCTCTACAGGGGCCGTCCCCTCTGGAAACACCATATATTTT.